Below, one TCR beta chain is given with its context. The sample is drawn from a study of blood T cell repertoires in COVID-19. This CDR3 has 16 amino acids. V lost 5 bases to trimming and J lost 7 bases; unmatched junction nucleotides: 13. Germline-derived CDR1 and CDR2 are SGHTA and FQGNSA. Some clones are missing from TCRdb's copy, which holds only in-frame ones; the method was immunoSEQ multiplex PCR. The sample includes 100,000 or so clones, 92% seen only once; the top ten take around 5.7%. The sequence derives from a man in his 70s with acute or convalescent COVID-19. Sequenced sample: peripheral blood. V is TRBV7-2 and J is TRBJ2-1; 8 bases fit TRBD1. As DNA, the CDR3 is TGTGCCAGCAGCCCCCGGACAGGGATATTGGGGAATGAGCAGTTCTTC. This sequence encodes CASSPRTGILGNEQFF.